This T cell receptor beta chain was obtained from a study of CD8+ T cells in alopecia areata. In alopecia areata patients, both lesional scalp punch biopsies and peripheral blood were collected. The CDR3 totals 15 residues. CDR1 and CDR2 from the germline V gene are GTSNPN and SVGIG (reference sequence). The V gene end was trimmed by 4 bases and the J gene end by 3 bases; junction bases not matched to a gene: 7. Extraction and reverse transcription of RNA yielded cDNA as the sequencing template. Data came from immunoSEQ multiplex PCR; TCRdb stores just in-frame clones and leaves some out. Among fewer than 200,000 clones listed, 50% to 60% were seen once.

The chain is built from TRBV30 and TRBJ2-3; 10 nucleotides match TRBD1. The receptor was derived from a human donor with alopecia areata. The sample was CD4+ T cells sorted from blood, taken at week 0. The CDR3 here is CAWMRWGQGTDTQYF. For the CDR3, the DNA is TGTGCCTGGATGAGGTGGGGACAGGGGACAGATACGCAGTATTTT.